Below, 2 T cell receptor beta chains from the same sample are listed, as sequenced in a study of control samples from healthy donors and cancer patients. The table came from immunoSEQ multiplex PCR; TCRdb's copy has only in-frame clones and leaves some out. The sample lists 160,000 or so clones; roughly 95% were seen once. Source material: blood. These receptors were obtained from a woman in her twenties or thirties in good health.

The chain has TRBV29-1 and TRBJ1-3; 8 positions match TRBD1. The junction had 6 bases not matched to a gene; V was cut back by 7 bases and J by 1 base. Germline V gives CDR1 SQVTM, CDR2 ANQGSEA. CDR3 length: 14 residues. CDR3 loop: CSARTGPSGNTIYF. CDR3 nucleotides: TGCAGCGCTCGGACAGGGCCTTCTGGAAACACCATATATTTT. Full variable domain (rest looked up from reference TRBV29-1 and TRBJ1-3): SAVISQKPSRDICQRGTSLTIQCQVDSQVTMMFWYRQQPGQSLTLIATANQGSEATYESGFVIDKFPISRPNLTFSTLTVSNMSPEDSSIYLCSARTGPSGNTIYFGEGSWLTVV.

The chain combines TRBV7-2 with TRBJ1-1; the D gene is possibly TRBD1 (5 bases). V lost 5 bases to trimming and J lost 4 bases, with 14 bases between them. Germline CDR1 SGHTA, CDR2 FQGNSA. The CDR3 has 14 residues. CDR3 residues: CASSPTRESTEAFF. DNA of the CDR3: TGTGCCAGCAGCCCTACCAGGGAGAGCACTGAAGCTTTCTTT. Full variable domain (missing parts from reference TRBV7-2 and TRBJ1-1): GAGVSQSPSNKVTEKGKDVELRCDPISGHTALYWYRQSLGQGLEFLIYFQGNSAPDKSGLPSDRFSAERTGGSVSTLTIQRTQQEDSAVYLCASSPTRESTEAFFGQGTRLTVV.